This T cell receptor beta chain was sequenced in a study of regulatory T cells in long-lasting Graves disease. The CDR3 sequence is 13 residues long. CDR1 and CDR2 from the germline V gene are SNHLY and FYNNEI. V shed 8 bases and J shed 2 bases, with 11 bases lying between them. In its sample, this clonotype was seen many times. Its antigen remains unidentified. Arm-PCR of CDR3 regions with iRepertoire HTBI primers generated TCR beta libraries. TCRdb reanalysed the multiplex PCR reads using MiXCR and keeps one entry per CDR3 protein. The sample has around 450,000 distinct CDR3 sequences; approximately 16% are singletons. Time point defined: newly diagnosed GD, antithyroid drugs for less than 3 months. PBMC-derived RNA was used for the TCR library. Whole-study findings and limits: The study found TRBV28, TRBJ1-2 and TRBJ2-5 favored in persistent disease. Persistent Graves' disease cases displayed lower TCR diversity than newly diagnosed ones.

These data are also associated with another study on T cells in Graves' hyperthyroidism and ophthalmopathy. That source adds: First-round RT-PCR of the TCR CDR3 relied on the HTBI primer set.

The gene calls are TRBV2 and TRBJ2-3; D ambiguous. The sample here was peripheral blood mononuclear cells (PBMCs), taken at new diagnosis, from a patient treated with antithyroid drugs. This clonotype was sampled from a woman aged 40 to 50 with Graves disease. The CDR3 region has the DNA TGTGCCAGCGAAGATGGGGACACAGATACGCAGTATTTT. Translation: CASEDGDTDTQYF. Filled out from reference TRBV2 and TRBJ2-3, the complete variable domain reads EPEVTQTPSHQVTQMGQEVILRCVPISNHLYFYWYRQILGQKVEFLVSFYNNEISEKSEIFDDQFSVERPDGSNFTLKIRSTKLEDSAMYFCASEDGDTDTQYFGPGTRLTVL.